This T cell receptor beta chain was obtained from a study of a mutant IDH1 vaccine in newly diagnosed glioma. The V gene's germline CDR1 is DFQATT and CDR2 SNEGSKA (reference sequence). There are 11 residues in the CDR3. Trimming removed 6 bases from V and 5 bases from J, with 7 bases in between. Points on this clone: Its cognate antigen is unknown.

Time point meaning: week 47, end of study. A 20-mer mutant IDH1 peptide at 300 ug was injected subcutaneously with topical imiquimod. Sequenced by immunoSEQ multiplex PCR; TCRdb stores in-frame clones only, minus some. This table has approximately 60,000 clones, 83% appearing once. This clonotype was sampled from a woman in her fifties or sixties with glioma. The sequencing here drew on PBMCs, taken from a glioma patient whose treatment included an IDH1 peptide vaccine. The V call is TRBV20-1, the J call TRBJ1-4; D not resolved. The CDR3 coding sequence is TGCAGTGCCAAGTTGAATGAAAAACTGTTTTTT. Protein product: CSAKLNEKLFF.